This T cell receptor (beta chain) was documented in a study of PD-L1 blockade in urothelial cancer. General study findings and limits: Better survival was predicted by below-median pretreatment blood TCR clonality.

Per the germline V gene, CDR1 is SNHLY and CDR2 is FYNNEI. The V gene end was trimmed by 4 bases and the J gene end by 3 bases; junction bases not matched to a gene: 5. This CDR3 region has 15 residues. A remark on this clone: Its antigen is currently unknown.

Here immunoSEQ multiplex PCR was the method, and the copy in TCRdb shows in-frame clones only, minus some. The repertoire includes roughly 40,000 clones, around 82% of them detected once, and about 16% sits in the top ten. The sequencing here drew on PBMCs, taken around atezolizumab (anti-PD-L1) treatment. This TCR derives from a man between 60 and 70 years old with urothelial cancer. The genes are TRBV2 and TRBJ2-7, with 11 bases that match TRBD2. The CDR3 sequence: CASSGLAGFNYEQYF. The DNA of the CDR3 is TGTGCCAGCAGTGGACTAGCGGGGTTCAACTACGAGCAGTACTTC.